This entry is about one T cell receptor beta chain. Profiling relied on immunoSEQ multiplex PCR, and the TCRdb table lists in-frame clones only, not all of them. The sample consists of about 400,000 clones, 88% of them appearing once. This entry belongs to a study of blood T cell repertoires in COVID-19. Overall study context: Samples came from the United States, Italy and Spain, spanning acute and convalescent COVID-19.

Participants were aged roughly 18 to 89 years from around 24 US areas. This clonotype was obtained from a woman between 35 and 50 years old with acute COVID-19. Sequencing was carried out using PBMCs or T cells enriched from blood (not recorded which).

CDR3 bases: TGTGCCAGCAGCGTAGGGGGACAACACTCCTACGAGCAGTACTTC. Translating it yields CASSVGGQHSYEQYF. This rearrangement joins TRBV9 to TRBJ2-7, with D perhaps matching TRBD1 (6 bases). With 0 bases removed from V and 0 bases from J, the gap between germline ends came to 10 bases. From germline, CDR1 is SGDLS and CDR2 YYNGEE. The CDR3 contains 15 residues.